Reported below is one T cell receptor (beta chain). Its antigen remains unidentified. This sample is drawn from a study of OX40 agonist ivuxolimab in advanced cancers. Background on the study: An agonistic human IgG2 monoclonal antibody against OX40 (CD134) was given. Findings and caveats of the study: Among T cells, CD8+ cells averaged more expanded clones than CD4+ cells.

Autoimmune disease history or systemic immunosuppression barred patients. Blood sampling took place at baseline, cycle 4 day 1, and cycle 7 day 1. TCRdb's table, derived via immunoSEQ multiplex PCR, lists solely in-frame clones and lacks some. The sample holds about 68,000 clones, approximately 81% seen once. V was cut by 2 bases and J by 4 bases, with 20 bases left in between. Per the germline V gene, CDR1 is MNHNS and CDR2 is SASEGT. The length of the CDR3 is 17 residues. The source of this sequence is an adult with an advanced solid tumor such as melanoma, head and neck, liver or kidney cancer. Here the sequenced sample was CD4+ or CD8+ T cells sorted from blood, taken in a trial of the OX40 agonist ivuxolimab. The chain recombines TRBV6-1 with TRBJ1-2; no reliable D call. CDR3 coding DNA: TGTGCCAGCAGTGAAAGGCGGTCGGCGGGAGAAATCTATGGCTACACCTTC. Its protein is CASSERRSAGEIYGYTF.